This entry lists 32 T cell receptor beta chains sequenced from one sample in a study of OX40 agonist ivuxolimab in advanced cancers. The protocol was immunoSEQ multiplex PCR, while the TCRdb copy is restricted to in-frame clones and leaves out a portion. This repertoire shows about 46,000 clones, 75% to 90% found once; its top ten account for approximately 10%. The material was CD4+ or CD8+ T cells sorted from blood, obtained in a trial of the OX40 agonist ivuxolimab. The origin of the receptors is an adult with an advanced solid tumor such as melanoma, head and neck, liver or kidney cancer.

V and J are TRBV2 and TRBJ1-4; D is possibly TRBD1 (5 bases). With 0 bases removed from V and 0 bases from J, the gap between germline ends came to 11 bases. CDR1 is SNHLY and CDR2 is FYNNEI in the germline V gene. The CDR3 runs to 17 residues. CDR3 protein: CASSEARQHPTNEKLFF. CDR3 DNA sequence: TGTGCCAGCAGTGAAGCCCGACAGCATCCAACTAATGAAAAACTGTTTTTT.

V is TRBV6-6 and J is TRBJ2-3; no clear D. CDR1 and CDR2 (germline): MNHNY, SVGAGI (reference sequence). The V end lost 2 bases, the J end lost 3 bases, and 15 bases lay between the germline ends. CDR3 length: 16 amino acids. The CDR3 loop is CASSYPAEKGTDTQYF. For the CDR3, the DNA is TGTGCCAGCAGTTACCCGGCCGAGAAGGGAACAGATACGCAGTATTTT.

CDR3: CASSFLGNEQFF. The CDR3 coding sequence is TGTGCCAGCAGCTTTTTGGGTAATGAGCAGTTCTTC. The chain links TRBV5-6 to TRBJ2-1; D remains unclear. V shed 2 bases and J shed 7 bases, with 7 bases lying between them. This CDR3 spans 12 amino acids. CDR1 is SGHDT, CDR2 YYEEEE, per germline.

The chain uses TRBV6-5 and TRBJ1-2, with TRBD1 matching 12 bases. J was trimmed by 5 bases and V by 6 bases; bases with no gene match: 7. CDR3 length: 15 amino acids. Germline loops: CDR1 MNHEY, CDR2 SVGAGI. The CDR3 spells CASSSPGQGAYGYTF. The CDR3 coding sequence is TGTGCCAGCAGCTCTCCGGGACAGGGGGCGTATGGCTACACCTTC.

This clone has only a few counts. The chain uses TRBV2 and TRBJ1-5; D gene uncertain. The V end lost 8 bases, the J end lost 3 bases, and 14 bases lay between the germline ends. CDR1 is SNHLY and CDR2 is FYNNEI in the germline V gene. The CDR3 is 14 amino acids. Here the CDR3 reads CASSRGGYNQPQHF. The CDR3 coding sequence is TGTGCCAGCTCCCGAGGTGGATACAATCAGCCCCAGCATTTT.

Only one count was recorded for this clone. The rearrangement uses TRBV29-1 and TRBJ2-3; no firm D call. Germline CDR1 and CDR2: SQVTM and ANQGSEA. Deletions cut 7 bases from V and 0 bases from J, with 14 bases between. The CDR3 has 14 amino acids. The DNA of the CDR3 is TGCAGCGCGATTAGGGTTTCTAGCACAGATACGCAGTATTTT. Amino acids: CSAIRVSSTDTQYF.

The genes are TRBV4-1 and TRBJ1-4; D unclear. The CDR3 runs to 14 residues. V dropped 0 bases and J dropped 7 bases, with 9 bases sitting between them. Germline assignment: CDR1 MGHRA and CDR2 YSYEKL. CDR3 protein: CASSQERESEKLFF. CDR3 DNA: TGCGCCAGCAGCCAAGAGCGGGAGTCTGAAAAACTGTTTTTT.

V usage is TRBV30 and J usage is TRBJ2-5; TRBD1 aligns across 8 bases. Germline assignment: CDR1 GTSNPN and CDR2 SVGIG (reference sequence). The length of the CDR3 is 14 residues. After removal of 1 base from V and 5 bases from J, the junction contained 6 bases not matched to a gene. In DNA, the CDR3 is TGTGCCTGGAGTGGTCGACAGGGGTTGGAGACCCAGTACTTC. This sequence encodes CAWSGRQGLETQYF.

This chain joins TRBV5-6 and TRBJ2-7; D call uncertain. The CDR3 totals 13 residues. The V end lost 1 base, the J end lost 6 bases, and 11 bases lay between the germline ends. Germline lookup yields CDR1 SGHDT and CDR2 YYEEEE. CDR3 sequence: CASSLYLSSEQYF. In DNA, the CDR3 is TGTGCCAGCAGCTTGTATTTGTCGAGCGAGCAGTACTTC.

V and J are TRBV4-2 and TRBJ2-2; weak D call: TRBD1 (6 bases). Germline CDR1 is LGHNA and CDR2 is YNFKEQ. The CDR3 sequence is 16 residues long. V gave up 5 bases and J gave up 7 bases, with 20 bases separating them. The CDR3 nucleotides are TGTGCCAGCAGCTCTAACACACAGGGAAGGGACGGGGAGCTGTTTTTT. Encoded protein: CASSSNTQGRDGELFF.

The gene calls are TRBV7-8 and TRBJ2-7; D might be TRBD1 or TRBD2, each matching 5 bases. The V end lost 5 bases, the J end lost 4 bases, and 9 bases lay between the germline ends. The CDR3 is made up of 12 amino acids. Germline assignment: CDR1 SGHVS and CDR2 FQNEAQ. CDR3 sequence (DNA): TGTGCCAGCAGCAACGAGGGGTACGAGCAGTACTTC. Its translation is CASSNEGYEQYF.

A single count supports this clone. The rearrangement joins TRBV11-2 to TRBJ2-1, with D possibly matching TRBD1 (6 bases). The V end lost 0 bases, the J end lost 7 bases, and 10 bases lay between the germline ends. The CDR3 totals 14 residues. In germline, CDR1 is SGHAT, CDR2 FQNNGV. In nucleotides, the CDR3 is TGTGCCAGCAGCTTAGAGTACAGGGCAAATGAGCAGTTCTTC. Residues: CASSLEYRANEQFF. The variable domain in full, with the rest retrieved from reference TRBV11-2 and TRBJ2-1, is EAGVAQSPRYKIIEKRQSVAFWCNPISGHATLYWYQQILGQGPKLLIQFQNNGVVDDSQLPKDRFSAERLKGVDSTLKIQPAKLEDSAVYLCASSLEYRANEQFFGPGTRLTVL.

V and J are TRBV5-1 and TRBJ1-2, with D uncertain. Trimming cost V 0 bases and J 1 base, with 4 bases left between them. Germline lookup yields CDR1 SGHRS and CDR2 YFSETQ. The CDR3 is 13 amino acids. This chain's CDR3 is CASSLGVNYGYTF. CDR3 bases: TGCGCCAGCAGCTTGGGGGTTAACTATGGCTACACCTTC. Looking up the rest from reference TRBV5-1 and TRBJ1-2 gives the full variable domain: KAGVTQTPRYLIKTRGQQVTLSCSPISGHRSVSWYQQTPGQGLQFLFEYFSETQRNKGNFPGRFSGRQFSNSRSEMNVSTLELGDSALYLCASSLGVNYGYTFGSGTRLTVV.

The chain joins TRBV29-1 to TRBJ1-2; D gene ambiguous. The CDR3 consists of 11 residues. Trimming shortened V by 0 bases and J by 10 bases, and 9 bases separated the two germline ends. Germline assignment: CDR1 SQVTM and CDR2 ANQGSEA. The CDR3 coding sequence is TGCAGCGTTGAAGATCTTCCCGCCTACACCTTC. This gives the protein CSVEDLPAYTF.

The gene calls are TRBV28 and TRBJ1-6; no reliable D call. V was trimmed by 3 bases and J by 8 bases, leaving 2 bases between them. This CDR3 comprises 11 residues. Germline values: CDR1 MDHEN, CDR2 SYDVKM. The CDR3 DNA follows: TGTGCCAGCAGTTTTGATTCACCCCTCCACTTT. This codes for CASSFDSPLHF.

CDR3 region: CASSDVDREPYNEQFF. CDR3 bases: TGTGCCAGCAGTGACGTGGACAGAGAACCATACAATGAGCAGTTCTTC. The chain has TRBV28 and TRBJ2-1; D perhaps matches TRBD1 (6 bases). Germline CDR1 and CDR2: MDHEN and SYDVKM. With 5 bases removed from V and 4 bases from J, the gap between germline ends came to 18 bases. The length of the CDR3 is 16 residues.

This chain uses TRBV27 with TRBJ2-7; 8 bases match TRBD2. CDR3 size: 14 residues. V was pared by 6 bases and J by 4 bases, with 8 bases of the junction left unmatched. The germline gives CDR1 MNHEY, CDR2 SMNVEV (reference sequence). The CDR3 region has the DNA TGTGCCAGCAGGCCAGGTCGGGGGGGTTACGAGCAGTACTTC. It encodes CASRPGRGGYEQYF.

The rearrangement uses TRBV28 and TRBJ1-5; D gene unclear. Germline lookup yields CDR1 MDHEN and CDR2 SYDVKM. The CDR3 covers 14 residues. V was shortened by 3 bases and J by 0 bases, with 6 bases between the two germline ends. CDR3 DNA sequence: TGTGCCAGCAGTTTGCGGTTTAGCAATCAGCCCCAGCATTTT. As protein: CASSLRFSNQPQHF.

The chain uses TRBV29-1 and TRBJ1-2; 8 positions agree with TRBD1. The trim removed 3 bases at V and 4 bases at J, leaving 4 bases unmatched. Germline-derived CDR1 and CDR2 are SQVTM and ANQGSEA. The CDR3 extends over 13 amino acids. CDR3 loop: CSVEGQGAYGYTF. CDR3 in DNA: TGCAGCGTTGAGGGGCAGGGGGCCTATGGCTACACCTTC.

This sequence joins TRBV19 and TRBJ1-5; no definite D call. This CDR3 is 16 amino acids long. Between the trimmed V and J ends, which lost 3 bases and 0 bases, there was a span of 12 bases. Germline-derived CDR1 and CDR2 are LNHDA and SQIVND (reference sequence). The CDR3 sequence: CASSIGREYSNQPQHF. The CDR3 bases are TGTGCCAGTAGTATTGGGAGGGAGTATAGCAATCAGCCCCAGCATTTT.

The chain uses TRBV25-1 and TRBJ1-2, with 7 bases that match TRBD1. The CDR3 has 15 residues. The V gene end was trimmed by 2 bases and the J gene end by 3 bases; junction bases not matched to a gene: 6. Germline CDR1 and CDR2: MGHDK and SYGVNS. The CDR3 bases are TGTGCCAGCAGTGAAGACAGGGTGGATCACTATGGCTACACCTTC. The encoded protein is CASSEDRVDHYGYTF.

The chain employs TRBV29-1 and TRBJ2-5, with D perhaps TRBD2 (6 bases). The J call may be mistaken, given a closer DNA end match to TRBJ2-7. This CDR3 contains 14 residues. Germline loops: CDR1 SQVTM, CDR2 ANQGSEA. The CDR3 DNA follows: TGCAGCGTTGATGGAGACGGGAGCTCCTACGAGCAGTACTTC. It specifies CSVDGDGSSYEQYF.

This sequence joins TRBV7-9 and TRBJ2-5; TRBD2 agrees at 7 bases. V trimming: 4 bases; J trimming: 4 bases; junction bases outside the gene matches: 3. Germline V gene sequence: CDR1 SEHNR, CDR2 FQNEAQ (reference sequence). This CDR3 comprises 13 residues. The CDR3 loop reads CASSSRGGETQYF. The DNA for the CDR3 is TGTGCCAGCAGCTCCCGCGGGGGAGAGACCCAGTACTTC.

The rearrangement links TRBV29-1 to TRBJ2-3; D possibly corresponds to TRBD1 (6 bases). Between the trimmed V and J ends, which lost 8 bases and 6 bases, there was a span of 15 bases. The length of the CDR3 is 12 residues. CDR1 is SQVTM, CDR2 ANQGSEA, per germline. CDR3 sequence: CSSTGLGDTQYF. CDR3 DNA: TGCAGCTCTACAGGGCTTGGGGATACGCAGTATTTT.

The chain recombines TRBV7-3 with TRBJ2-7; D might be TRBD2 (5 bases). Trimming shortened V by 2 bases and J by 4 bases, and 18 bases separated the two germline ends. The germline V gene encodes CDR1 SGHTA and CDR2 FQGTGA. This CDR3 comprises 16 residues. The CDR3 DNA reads TGTGCCAGCAGCTTACAACGGAACGGGGTCCTTTACGAGCAGTACTTC. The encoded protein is CASSLQRNGVLYEQYF.

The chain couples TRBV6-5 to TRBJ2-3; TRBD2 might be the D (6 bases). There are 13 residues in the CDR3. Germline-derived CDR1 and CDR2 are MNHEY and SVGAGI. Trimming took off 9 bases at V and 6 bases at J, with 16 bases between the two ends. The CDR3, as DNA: TGTGCCAGTACCGGGACTCTCGTGGATACGCAGTATTTT. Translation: CASTGTLVDTQYF.

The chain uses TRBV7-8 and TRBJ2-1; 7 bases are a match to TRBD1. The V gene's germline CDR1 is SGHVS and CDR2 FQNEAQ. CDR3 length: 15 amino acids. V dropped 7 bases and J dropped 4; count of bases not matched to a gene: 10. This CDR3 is CASMSPGQKYNEQFF. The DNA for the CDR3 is TGTGCCAGCATGAGTCCGGGACAGAAGTACAATGAGCAGTTCTTC.

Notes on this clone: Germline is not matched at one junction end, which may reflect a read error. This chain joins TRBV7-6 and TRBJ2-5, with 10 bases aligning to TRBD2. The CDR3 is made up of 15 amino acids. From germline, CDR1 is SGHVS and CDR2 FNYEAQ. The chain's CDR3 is CASSLVAGGQGTQYF. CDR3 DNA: TGTGCCAGCAGCTTAGTAGCGGGAGGACAAGGGACCCAGTACTTC.

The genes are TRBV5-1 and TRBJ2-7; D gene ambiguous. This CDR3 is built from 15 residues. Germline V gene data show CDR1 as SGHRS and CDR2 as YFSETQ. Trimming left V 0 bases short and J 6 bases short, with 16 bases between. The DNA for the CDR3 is TGCGCCAGCAGCTTGGCCCAAGGGAAATCGTTCGAGCAGTACTTC. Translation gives CASSLAQGKSFEQYF.

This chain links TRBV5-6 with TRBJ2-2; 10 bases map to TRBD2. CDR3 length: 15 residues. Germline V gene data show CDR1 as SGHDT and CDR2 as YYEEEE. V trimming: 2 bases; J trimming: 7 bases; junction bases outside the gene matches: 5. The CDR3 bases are TGTGCCAGCAGCTTTCCTAGCGGGGGCTTCGGGGAGCTGTTTTTT. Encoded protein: CASSFPSGGFGELFF.

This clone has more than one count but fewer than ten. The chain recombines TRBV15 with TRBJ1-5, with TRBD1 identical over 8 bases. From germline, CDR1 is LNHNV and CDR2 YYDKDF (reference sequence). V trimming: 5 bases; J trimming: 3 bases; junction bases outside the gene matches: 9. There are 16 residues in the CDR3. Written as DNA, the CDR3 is TGTGCCACCAGCGAGACCCGGACAGGGTACAATCAGCCCCAGCATTTT. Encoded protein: CATSETRTGYNQPQHF.

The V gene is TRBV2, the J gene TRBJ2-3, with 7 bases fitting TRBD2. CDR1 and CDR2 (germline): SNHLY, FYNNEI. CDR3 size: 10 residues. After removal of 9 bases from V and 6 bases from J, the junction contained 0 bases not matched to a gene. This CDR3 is CARGGDTQYF. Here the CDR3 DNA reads TGTGCCAGGGGAGGGGATACGCAGTATTTT. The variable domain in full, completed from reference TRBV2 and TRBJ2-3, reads EPEVTQTPSHQVTQMGQEVILRCVPISNHLYFYWYRQILGQKVEFLVSFYNNEISEKSEIFDDQFSVERPDGSNFTLKIRSTKLEDSAMYFCARGGDTQYFGPGTRLTVL.